The 19 T cell receptor beta chains presented below share a single source sample, sequenced in a study of shared clonotypes between healthy human individuals. Sequencing used immunoSEQ multiplex PCR; TCRdb keeps in-frame clones, though not all of them. Found here are 2 million or so clones, roughly 94% of them singletons; the top ten hold 0.1% to 0.15%. The sequenced material came from naive CD4+ T cells sorted from blood. Subset specified: CD45RA+ positively selected. The receptors originated from a man younger than 30 in good health.

The J gene is TRBJ2-5, the V gene TRBV2; D is undetermined. Germline values: CDR1 SNHLY, CDR2 FYNNEI. Trimming took 1 base from V and 2 from J, leaving 11 bases between them. The CDR3 has 15 amino acids. The CDR3 nucleotides are TGTGCCAGCAGTGAAGGGGCAGGAATACAAGAGACCCAGTACTTC. Protein: CASSEGAGIQETQYF.

This clone was seen once. The rearrangement links TRBV30 to TRBJ1-3, with TRBD1 as a possible D gene (5 bases). V was shortened by 1 base and J by 0 bases, with 7 bases between the two germline ends. The CDR3 contains 14 residues. Germline V gene sequence: CDR1 GTSNPN, CDR2 SVGIG (reference sequence). CDR3 DNA: TGTGCCTGGAGTGCCGACAGCTCTGGAAACACCATATATTTT. Translating it yields CAWSADSSGNTIYF.

For the CDR3, the DNA is TGTGCCATCAGTGAGTCTCCGTTCCAAGAGACCCAGTACTTC. This codes for CAISESPFQETQYF. The chain is built from TRBV10-3 and TRBJ2-5; D is ambiguous. This CDR3 contains 14 residues. The V end lost 0 bases, the J end lost 1 base, and 6 bases lay between the germline ends. From germline, CDR1 is ENHRY and CDR2 SYGVKD.

The chain combines TRBV9 with TRBJ1-6, with D unresolved. The CDR3 length is 14 residues. V was pared by 4 bases and J by 5 bases, with 10 bases between. CDR1 is SGDLS, CDR2 YYNGEE, per germline. CDR3 bases: TGTGCCAGCAGCCCTCTCGTTAATAATTCACCCCTCCACTTT. Its protein product is CASSPLVNNSPLHF. Drawing the rest from reference TRBV9 and TRBJ1-6, the complete variable domain is DSGVTQTPKHLITATGQRVTLRCSPRSGDLSVYWYQQSLDQGLQFLIQYYNGEERAKGNILERFSAQQFPDLHSELNLSSLELGDSALYFCASSPLVNNSPLHFGNGTRLTVT.

This clone appeared a few times. The V gene is TRBV5-6, the J gene TRBJ1-2; the match to TRBD1 covers 11 bases. The junction had 3 bases not matched to a gene; V was cut back by 4 bases and J by 4 bases. The CDR3 is made up of 14 amino acids. Germline V lookup: CDR1 SGHDT, CDR2 YYEEEE. The CDR3 region is CASSQDRGPYGYTF. The CDR3 region has the DNA TGTGCCAGCAGCCAGGACAGGGGGCCCTATGGCTACACCTTC.

V is TRBV29-1 and J is TRBJ1-2, with D possibly matching TRBD1 (6 bases). The CDR3 loop spans 13 amino acids. Trimming stripped 0 bases from V and 5 bases from J, with 10 bases between. In germline, CDR1 is SQVTM, CDR2 ANQGSEA. Here the CDR3 DNA reads TGCAGCGTTGAAGATAGGGACATATATGGCTACACCTTC. This sequence encodes CSVEDRDIYGYTF.

The chain carries TRBV7-8 and TRBJ2-7; TRBD2 agrees at 15 bases. The CDR3 is made up of 17 amino acids. The trim removed 3 bases at V and 4 bases at J, leaving 7 bases unmatched. Germline CDR1 and CDR2: SGHVS and FQNEAQ. The CDR3 coding sequence is TGTGCCAGCAGCTTGGGACTAGCGGGAGGTAGTAGGTACGAGCAGTACTTC. It is translated as CASSLGLAGGSRYEQYF.

This sequence joins TRBV5-8 and TRBJ2-1, with D tentatively TRBD2 (6 bases). CDR3 length equals 11 residues. Germline V gene data show CDR1 as SGHTS and CDR2 as YDEGEE. Trimming stripped 6 bases from V and 15 bases from J, with 16 bases between. In DNA, the CDR3 is TGTGCCAGCACTAGGACTAATGATCCGTTCTTC. Translation gives CASTRTNDPFF.

The rearrangement joins TRBV9 to TRBJ1-6; D is unresolved. Per germline, CDR1 SGDLS and CDR2 YYNGEE. The CDR3 totals 13 residues. Trimming stripped 1 base from V and 6 bases from J, with 5 bases between. This chain's CDR3 is CASSVPTNSPLHF. The CDR3 DNA reads TGTGCCAGCAGCGTACCTACTAATTCACCCCTCCACTTT.

V and J are TRBV6-5 and TRBJ2-3, with unresolved D. V dropped 5 bases and J dropped 2 bases, with 2 bases sitting between them. The V gene's germline CDR1 is MNHEY and CDR2 SVGAGI. The CDR3 has 11 amino acids. This CDR3 reads CASSDTDTQYF. For the CDR3, the DNA is TGTGCCAGCAGTGACACAGATACGCAGTATTTT.

This sequence joins TRBV28 and TRBJ2-3; unclear D gene. This CDR3 has 13 residues. Trimming took 3 bases from V and 3 from J, leaving 7 bases between them. CDR1 and CDR2 from the germline V gene are MDHEN and SYDVKM. The CDR3 loop reads CASSFMRTDTQYF. Here the CDR3 DNA reads TGTGCCAGCAGTTTCATGAGGACAGATACGCAGTATTTT. The variable domain in full, completed from reference TRBV28 and TRBJ2-3, reads DVKVTQSSRYLVKRTGEKVFLECVQDMDHENMFWYRQDPGLGLRLIYFSYDVKMKEKGDIPEGYSVSREKKERFSLILESASTNQTSMYLCASSFMRTDTQYFGPGTRLTVL.

This chain uses TRBV2 with TRBJ2-7; 8 positions match TRBD1. The junction had 4 bases not matched to a gene; V was cut back by 6 bases and J by 3 bases. Germline loops: CDR1 SNHLY, CDR2 FYNNEI. This CDR3 region has 13 residues. CDR3 protein: CASSDDRGYEQYF. The CDR3 DNA sequence: TGTGCCAGCAGCGACGACAGGGGCTACGAGCAGTACTTC.

To note about this clone: The same CDR3 is also encoded by other DNA sequences in this sample. This chain connects TRBV5-1 to TRBJ2-7; 9 bases map to TRBD1. V lost 0 bases to trimming and J lost 5 bases; unmatched junction nucleotides: 0. Germline-derived CDR1 and CDR2 are SGHRS and YFSETQ. The CDR3 totals 13 residues. The CDR3 loop reads CASSLGDRDEQYF. The CDR3 nucleotides are TGCGCCAGCAGCTTGGGGGACAGGGACGAGCAGTACTTC.

The J gene is TRBJ1-4, the V gene TRBV2, with 8 bases that match TRBD1. CDR1 is SNHLY, CDR2 FYNNEI, per germline. With 7 bases clipped from V and 13 bases from J, the junction kept 5 bases outside the gene matches. The CDR3 runs 11 residues. DNA for the CDR3: TGTGCCAGCATGACAGGGGCGAGACTGTTTTTT. This gives the protein CASMTGARLFF.

The V gene is TRBV5-1, the J gene TRBJ2-6; D uncertain. This CDR3 region has 16 residues. Looked up from germline, CDR1 is SGHRS and CDR2 is YFSETQ. V was trimmed by 4 bases and J by 1 base, leaving 12 bases between them. CDR3 amino acids: CASSLAVGSGANVLTF. CDR3 sequence (DNA): TGCGCCAGCAGCCTCGCAGTAGGGTCTGGGGCCAACGTCCTGACTTTC.

This clone was recorded once. The chain employs TRBV21-1 and TRBJ1-2. TRBV21-1 is reported as a pseudogene. There are 14 residues in the CDR3. The CDR3 DNA sequence: TGTGCCAGCAGCAAGGACCGCTGGGAAGGTGGCTACACCTTC. Protein sequence: CASSKDRWEGGYTF.

This sequence joins TRBV5-4 and TRBJ1-1; tentative D call: TRBD1 (5 bases). This CDR3 comprises 16 residues. V was trimmed by 3 bases and J by 4 bases, leaving 19 bases between them. Germline V CDR1 and CDR2: SGHNT, YYREEE (reference sequence). CDR3 protein: CASSSQYVGAGTEAFF. CDR3 nucleotides: TGTGCCAGCAGCTCACAATACGTCGGGGCGGGCACTGAAGCTTTCTTT.

V is TRBV19 and J is TRBJ2-2; weak D call: TRBD1 (6 bases). V lost 4 bases and J 5 bases, leaving 14 bases between the germline ends. CDR3 length equals 15 residues. The germline V gene has CDR1 LNHDA and CDR2 SQIVND (reference sequence). Here the CDR3 reads CASSTRVQGTGELFF. Written as DNA, the CDR3 is TGTGCCAGTAGTACCCGCGTACAGGGAACCGGGGAGCTGTTTTTT.

This chain connects TRBV11-2 to TRBJ2-3, with D possibly called TRBD1 or TRBD2 (5 bases each). The CDR3 extends over 17 amino acids. Trimming removed 1 base at V and 0 bases at J, with 14 bases between. CDR1 and CDR2 (germline): SGHAT, FQNNGV. The CDR3 sequence is CASSLGEGPYSTDTQYF. The CDR3 DNA is TGTGCCAGCAGCTTAGGTGAGGGACCTTATAGCACAGATACGCAGTATTTT.